The text below deals with one T cell receptor (beta chain). From germline, CDR1 is SNHLY and CDR2 FYNNEI. V was shortened by 7 bases and J by 8 bases, with 21 bases between the two germline ends. This CDR3 is built from 15 residues. This sample was taken from a study of shared clonotypes between healthy human individuals. Some clones are missing from TCRdb's copy, which holds only in-frame ones; the method was immunoSEQ multiplex PCR. The sample shows about 2 million clones, 85% to 95% of them seen only once. The chain links TRBV2 to TRBJ2-1; a possible D gene is TRBD1 (6 bases). The clonotype originates from a man aged 18 to 35 in good health. The sample was naive CD4+ T cells sorted from blood. Subset denoted: CD45RA+ positively selected. CDR3: CASTPDRTVLYEQFF. CDR3 bases: TGTGCCAGCACCCCGGACAGAACTGTCCTCTATGAGCAGTTCTTC.